This T cell receptor (beta chain) was retrieved from a study of cytomegalovirus exposure and HLA in healthy donors (TCRdb year 2017). About the full investigation: According to a later analysis, the 100 to 150 validation repertoires were produced on the same platform as the 666 repertoires of the first cohort. The aim of the study was to test whether cataloging public T cell receptors could identify signatures of past pathogen exposure. In addition to the first cohort of 666 subjects, a separate validation cohort of 120 different subjects was used. To predict cytomegalovirus infection status, the study combined high-throughput TCR immunosequencing, statistical association of individual TCRs with disease status, and machine learning.

The CDR1 and CDR2 encoded by the germline V gene are MDHEN and SYDVKM. Measured from the cysteine to the phenylalanine, the CDR3 is 15 residues long. The CDR3 DNA has 45 bases and is translated from base 1. The V end gives up 6 bases and the J end 2 bases, leaving 9 bases in the junction not matched to a gene. The library was obtained by the immunoSEQ multiplex PCR assay. The authors' analysis ran thus. A statistical classification framework was developed to diagnose cytomegalovirus status using the catalog of TCR beta chain sequences. TCRdb carries this immuneACCESS record with in-frame sequences only. Its versions omit some clonotypes, under half of them owing to an unresolved V gene in the studies checked, with the rest unexplained. The D gene and trimming were derived from the DNA, and the V and J assignments and clone size from that table. Present in this sample are 250,000 to 400,000 clones, roughly 87% of which were seen just once. The ten largest clonotypes hold around 0.88% of the sample.

This clone has just one count. Its target antigen remains unknown. Base qualities are missing; no much larger clone stands one base away. Separate from the approximately 670-subject first cohort, the validation cohort of over 90 subjects was the group to which the donors belonged. What the work shows at the level of the full study, not this receptor alone: The validation cohort had no HLA typing available for a later analysis, so co-occurrence within that cohort was assessed over all 120 or so repertoires. A total of around 150 TCR beta chains were listed by the study as associated with cytomegalovirus. A few of the identified cytomegalovirus-associated TCR beta chains were confirmed in vitro to be specific for cytomegalovirus antigens. While some public TCRs were present in many individuals, most TCR sequences turned up only very rarely across donors. The classifier was reported to diagnose cytomegalovirus status with high specificity and sensitivity in both the original and validation cohorts. In a later analysis, TCRs clustered in the first cohort were found to also tend to co-occur in the 120 validation repertoires, with about 93% of cluster scores above 0. It was suggested by the authors that the approach could potentially be generalized to other disease states and immunological phenotypes.

The chain was built from TRBV28 and TRBJ1-2; TRBD1 fits 7 bases in the junction. The clonotype originates from a man aged 25 to 40 in good health and CMV-seronegative. Sequencing was done on a sample of PBMCs. CDR3 loop: CASSLPLQGNYGYTF. The sequence in DNA is TGTGCCAGCAGCTTACCATTACAGGGGAACTATGGCTACACCTTC.